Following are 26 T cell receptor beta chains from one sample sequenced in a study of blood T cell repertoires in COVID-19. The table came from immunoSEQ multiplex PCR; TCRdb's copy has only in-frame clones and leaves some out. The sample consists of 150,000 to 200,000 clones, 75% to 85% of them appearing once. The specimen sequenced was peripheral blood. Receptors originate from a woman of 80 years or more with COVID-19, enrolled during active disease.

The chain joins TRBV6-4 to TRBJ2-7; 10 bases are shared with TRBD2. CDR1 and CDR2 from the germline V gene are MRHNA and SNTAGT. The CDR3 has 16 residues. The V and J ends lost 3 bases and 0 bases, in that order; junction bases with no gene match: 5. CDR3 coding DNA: TGTGCCAGCAGTGAGCATAGCGGGGGGTTCTCCTACGAGCAGTACTTC. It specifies CASSEHSGGFSYEQYF.

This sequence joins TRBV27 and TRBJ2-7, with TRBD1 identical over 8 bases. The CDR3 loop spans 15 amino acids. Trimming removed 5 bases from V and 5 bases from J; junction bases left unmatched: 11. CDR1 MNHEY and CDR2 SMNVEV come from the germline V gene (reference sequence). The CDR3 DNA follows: TGTGCCAGCAGTCCCCTGACAGGGGCTTTCGACGAGCAGTACTTC. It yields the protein CASSPLTGAFDEQYF.

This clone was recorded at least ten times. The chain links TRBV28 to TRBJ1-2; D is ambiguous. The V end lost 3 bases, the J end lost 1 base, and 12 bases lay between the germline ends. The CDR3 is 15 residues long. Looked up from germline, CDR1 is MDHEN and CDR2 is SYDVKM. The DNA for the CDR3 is TGTGCCAGCAGTTTTTCTCGGTCCTATAACTATGGCTACACCTTC. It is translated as CASSFSRSYNYGYTF.

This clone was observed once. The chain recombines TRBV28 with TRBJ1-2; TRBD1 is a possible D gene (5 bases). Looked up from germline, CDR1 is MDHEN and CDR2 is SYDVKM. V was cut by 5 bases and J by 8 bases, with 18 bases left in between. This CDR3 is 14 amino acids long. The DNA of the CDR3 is TGTGCCAGCAGTCCTTCAGGGTTTCCTCGGGGCTACACCTTC. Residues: CASSPSGFPRGYTF.

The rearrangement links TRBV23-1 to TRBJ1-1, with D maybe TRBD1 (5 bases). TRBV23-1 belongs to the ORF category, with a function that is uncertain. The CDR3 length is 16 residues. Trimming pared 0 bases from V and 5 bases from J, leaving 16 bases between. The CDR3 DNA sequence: TGCGCCAGCAGTCAATCGGGGCTTTGGGGATGGACTGAAGCTTTCTTT. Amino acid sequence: CASSQSGLWGWTEAFF.

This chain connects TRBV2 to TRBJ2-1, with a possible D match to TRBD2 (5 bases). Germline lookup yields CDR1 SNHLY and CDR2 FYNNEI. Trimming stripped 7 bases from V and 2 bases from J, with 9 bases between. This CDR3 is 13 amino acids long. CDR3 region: CASTDGTYNEQFF. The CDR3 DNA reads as TGTGCCAGCACGGACGGGACCTACAATGAGCAGTTCTTC. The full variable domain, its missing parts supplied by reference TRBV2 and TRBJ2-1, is EPEVTQTPSHQVTQMGQEVILRCVPISNHLYFYWYRQILGQKVEFLVSFYNNEISEKSEIFDDQFSVERPDGSNFTLKIRSTKLEDSAMYFCASTDGTYNEQFFGPGTRLTVL.

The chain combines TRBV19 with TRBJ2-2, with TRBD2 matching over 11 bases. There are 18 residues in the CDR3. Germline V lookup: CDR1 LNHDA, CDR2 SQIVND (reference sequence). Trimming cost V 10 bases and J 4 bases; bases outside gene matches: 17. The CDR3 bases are TGTGCCACCACCTCACTAGCGGGAGAATTTTCGCGCACCGGGGAGCTGTTTTTT. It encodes CATTSLAGEFSRTGELFF. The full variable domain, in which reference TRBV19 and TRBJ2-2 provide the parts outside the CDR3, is DGGITQSPKYLFRKEGQNVTLSCEQNLNHDAMYWYRQDPGQGLRLIYYSQIVNDFQKGDIAEGYSVSREKKESFPLTVTSAQKNPTAFYLCATTSLAGEFSRTGELFFGEGSRLTVL.

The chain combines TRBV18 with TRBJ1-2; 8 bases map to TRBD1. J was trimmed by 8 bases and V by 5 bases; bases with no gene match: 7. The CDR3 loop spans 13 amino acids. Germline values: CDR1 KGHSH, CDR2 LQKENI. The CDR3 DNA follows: TGTGCCAGCTCAGAGGACAGGGAGGAAGGCTACACCTTC. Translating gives CASSEDREEGYTF.

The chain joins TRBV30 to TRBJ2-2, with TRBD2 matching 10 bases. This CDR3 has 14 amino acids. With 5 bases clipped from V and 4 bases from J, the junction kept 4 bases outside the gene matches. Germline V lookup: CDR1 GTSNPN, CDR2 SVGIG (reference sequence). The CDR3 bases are TGTGCCTGGGCACTAGCGGGAAGCACCGGGGAGCTGTTTTTT. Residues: CAWALAGSTGELFF.

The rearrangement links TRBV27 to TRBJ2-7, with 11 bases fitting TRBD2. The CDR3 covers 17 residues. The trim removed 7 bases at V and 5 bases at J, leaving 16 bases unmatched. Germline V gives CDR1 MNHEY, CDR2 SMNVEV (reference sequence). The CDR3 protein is CASTMRRSSGRWDEQYF. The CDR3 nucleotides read TGTGCCAGCACCATGAGGAGGTCTAGCGGGAGGTGGGACGAGCAGTACTTC.

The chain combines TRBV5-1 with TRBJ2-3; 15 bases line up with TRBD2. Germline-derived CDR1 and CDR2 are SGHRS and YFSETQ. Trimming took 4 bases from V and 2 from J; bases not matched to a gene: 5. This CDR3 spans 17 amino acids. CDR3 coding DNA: TGCGCCAGCAGCCTAGGGACTAGCGGGGGGAACACAGATACGCAGTATTTT. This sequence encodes CASSLGTSGGNTDTQYF.

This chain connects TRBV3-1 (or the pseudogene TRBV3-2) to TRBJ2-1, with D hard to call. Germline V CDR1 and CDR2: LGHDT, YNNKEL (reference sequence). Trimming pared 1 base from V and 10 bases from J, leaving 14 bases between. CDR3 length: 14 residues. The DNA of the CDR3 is TGTGCCAGCAGCCAAGCTCTCGGTCTAATGGAGCAGTTCTTC. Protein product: CASSQALGLMEQFF.

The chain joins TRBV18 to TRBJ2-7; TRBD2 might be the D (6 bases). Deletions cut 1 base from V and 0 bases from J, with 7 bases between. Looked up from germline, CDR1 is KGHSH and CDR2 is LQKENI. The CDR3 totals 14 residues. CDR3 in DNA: TGTGCCAGCTCACCACTAGCGGACTCCTACGAGCAGTACTTC. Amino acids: CASSPLADSYEQYF.

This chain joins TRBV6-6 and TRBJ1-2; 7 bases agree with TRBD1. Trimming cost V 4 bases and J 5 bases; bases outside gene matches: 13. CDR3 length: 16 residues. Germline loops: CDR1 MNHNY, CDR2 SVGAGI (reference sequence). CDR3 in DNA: TGTGCCAGCAGTTCCCACTTGACAGGGCTGGAGTATGGCTACACCTTC. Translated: CASSSHLTGLEYGYTF.

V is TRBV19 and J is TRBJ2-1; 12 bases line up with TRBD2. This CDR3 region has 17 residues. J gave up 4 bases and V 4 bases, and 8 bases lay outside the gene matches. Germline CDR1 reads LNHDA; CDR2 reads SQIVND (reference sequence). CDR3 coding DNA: TGTGCCAGTAGTAGGGCGACTAGCGGGAGTGGGTACAATGAGCAGTTCTTC. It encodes CASSRATSGSGYNEQFF.

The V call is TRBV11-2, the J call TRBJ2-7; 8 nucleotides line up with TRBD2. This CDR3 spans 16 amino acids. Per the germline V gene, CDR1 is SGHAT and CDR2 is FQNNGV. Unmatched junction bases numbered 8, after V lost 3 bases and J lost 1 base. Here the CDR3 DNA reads TGTGCCAGCAGCTTGTCACAGCGGGAGCGGTCCTACGAGCAGTACTTC. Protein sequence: CASSLSQRERSYEQYF.

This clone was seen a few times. CDR3 region: CASSPTRYTGELFF. The CDR3 nucleotides read TGTGCCAGCAGCCCGACTAGATACACCGGGGAGCTGTTTTTT. The chain combines TRBV7-9 with TRBJ2-2; perhaps TRBD2 as D (6 bases). The V end lost 5 bases, the J end lost 3 bases, and 10 bases lay between the germline ends. The CDR3 is made up of 14 amino acids. The germline V gene encodes CDR1 SEHNR and CDR2 FQNEAQ (reference sequence).

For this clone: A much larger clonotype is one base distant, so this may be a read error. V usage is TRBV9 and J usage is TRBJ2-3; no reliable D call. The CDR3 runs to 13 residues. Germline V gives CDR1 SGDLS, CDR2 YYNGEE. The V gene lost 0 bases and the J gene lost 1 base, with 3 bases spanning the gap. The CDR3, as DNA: TGTGCCAGCAGCGTAGTAGGCACAGATACGCAGTATTTT. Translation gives CASSVVGTDTQYF.

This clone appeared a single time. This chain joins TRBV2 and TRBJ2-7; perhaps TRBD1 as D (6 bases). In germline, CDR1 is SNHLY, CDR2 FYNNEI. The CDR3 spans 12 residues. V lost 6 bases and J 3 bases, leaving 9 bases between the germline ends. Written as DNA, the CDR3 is TGTGCCAGCAGGGACAGATACTACGAGCAGTACTTC. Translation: CASRDRYYEQYF.

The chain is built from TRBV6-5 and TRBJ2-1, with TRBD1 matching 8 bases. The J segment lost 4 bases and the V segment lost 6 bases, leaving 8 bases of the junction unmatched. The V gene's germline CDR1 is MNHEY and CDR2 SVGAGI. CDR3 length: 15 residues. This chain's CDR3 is CASRLDRDSYNEQFF. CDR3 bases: TGTGCCAGCAGGTTGGACAGGGATTCGTACAATGAGCAGTTCTTC.

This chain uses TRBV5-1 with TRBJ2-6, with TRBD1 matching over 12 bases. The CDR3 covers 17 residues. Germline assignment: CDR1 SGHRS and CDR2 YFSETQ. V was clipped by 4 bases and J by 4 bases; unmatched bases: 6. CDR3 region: CASSGRDRGPGANVLTF. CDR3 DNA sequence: TGCGCCAGCAGCGGCCGGGACAGGGGGCCAGGGGCCAACGTCCTGACTTTC.

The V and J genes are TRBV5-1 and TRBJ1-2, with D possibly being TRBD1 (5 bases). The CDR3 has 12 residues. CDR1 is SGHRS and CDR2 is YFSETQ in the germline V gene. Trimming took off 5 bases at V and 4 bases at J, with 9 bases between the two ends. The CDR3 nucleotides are TGCGCCAGCAGTCGGGACTTCTATGGCTACACCTTC. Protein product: CASSRDFYGYTF.

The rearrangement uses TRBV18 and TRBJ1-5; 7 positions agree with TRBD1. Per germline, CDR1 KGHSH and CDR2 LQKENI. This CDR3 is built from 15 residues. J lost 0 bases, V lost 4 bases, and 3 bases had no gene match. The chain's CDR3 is CASSLGQPSNQPQHF. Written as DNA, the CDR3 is TGTGCCAGCTCACTGGGACAGCCTAGCAATCAGCCCCAGCATTTT.

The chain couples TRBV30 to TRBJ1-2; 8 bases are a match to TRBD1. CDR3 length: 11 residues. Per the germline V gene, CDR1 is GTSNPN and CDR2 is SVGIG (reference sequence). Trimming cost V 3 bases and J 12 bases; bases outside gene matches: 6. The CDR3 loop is CAWSPGQGHTF. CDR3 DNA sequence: TGTGCCTGGAGCCCCGGACAGGGTCACACCTTC.

This chain's CDR3 is CASSELIPGHQTRDSPLHF. CDR3 DNA: TGTGCCAGCAGTGAACTAATTCCGGGACATCAAACACGGGATTCACCCCTCCACTTT. J is TRBJ1-6 and V is TRBV6-1; TRBD1 is a possible D gene (6 bases). CDR1 is MNHNS, CDR2 SASEGT, per germline. The ends were cut back, 2 bases at V and 8 bases at J, with 25 bases in the middle. The CDR3 covers 19 residues.

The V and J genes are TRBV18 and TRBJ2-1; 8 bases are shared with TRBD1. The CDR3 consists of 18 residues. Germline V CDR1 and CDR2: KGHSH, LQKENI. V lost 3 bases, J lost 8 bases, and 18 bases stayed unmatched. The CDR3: CASSPTHGAQGAGYEQFF. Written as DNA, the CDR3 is TGTGCCAGCTCACCGACACATGGGGCCCAGGGGGCTGGGTATGAGCAGTTCTTC.